In its sample, the clone carrying this T cell receptor beta chain was seen once. This sample was taken from a study of T cells in Graves' hyperthyroidism and ophthalmopathy. About the research overall: Blood from the periphery was taken at initial diagnosis, before any treatment.

Researchers amplified the TCR beta CDR3 regions from RNA transcripts. First-round RT-PCR with HTBI primers amplified the TCR CDR3 region. Each CDR3 protein gets one entry after TCRdb re-called the multiplex PCR reads with MiXCR. The sample holds about 640,000 distinct CDR3 sequences, 20% seen once. Ophthalmopathy in the patients scored at least 3 on Clinical Activity Score and at least 4 on NOSPECS grade, lasting under 3 months. This receptor was identified in a man younger than 40 with Graves' ophthalmopathy. The specimen sequenced was blood.

CDR3 DNA sequence: TGTGCCAGCAGCCCATCTAGCGCTTCCTACGAGCAGTACTTC. It translates to CASSPSSASYEQYF. The gene calls are TRBV12-3 or TRBV12-4 and TRBJ2-7; D possibly corresponds to TRBD2 (6 bases). V was cut by 6 bases and J by 1 base, with 13 bases left in between. The CDR3 spans 14 residues.